The entry below describes one T cell receptor beta chain. The sample originates from a study of monozygotic twins with inflammatory bowel disease. TCRdb reprocessed the 5' RACE reads and keeps a single row for each CDR3 protein, giving no DNA. The table for this sample gives approximately 400,000 distinct CDR3 sequences. The clonotype comes from a human donor with ulcerative colitis or Crohn's disease, or a healthy co-twin of an affected twin (not recorded which). Sequencing used blood.

The chain's CDR3 is CATSRTADSGNTIYF. This chain links TRBV15 with TRBJ1-3; the TRBD1 assignment by TCRdb is unverifiable without DNA. The CDR3 has 15 residues. Germline CDR1 LNHNV, CDR2 YYDKDF (reference sequence).